Shown below are 31 T cell receptor beta chains from a single sample sequenced in a study of T cells after posttransplantation cyclophosphamide. Generated by immunoSEQ multiplex PCR, the TCRdb table keeps only in-frame clones and is missing some. There are around 3,000 clones in the sample; about 84% occur only once, and roughly 21% lies in the top ten. Input material: memory CD8+ T cells sorted from blood. These receptors came from a woman in her sixties or seventies in good health, CMV-negative, and a related stem cell transplant donor.

The chain has TRBV2 and TRBJ2-7, with 12 bases identical to TRBD2. The CDR3 consists of 18 residues. Germline V gives CDR1 SNHLY, CDR2 FYNNEI. The J segment lost 1 base and the V segment lost 1 base, leaving 8 bases of the junction unmatched. Here the CDR3 reads CASSEGGLAGKDSYEQYF. CDR3 nucleotide sequence: TGTGCCAGCAGTGAAGGCGGACTAGCGGGAAAGGATTCCTACGAGCAGTACTTC.

The V call is TRBV5-5, the J call TRBJ2-7; D may be TRBD2 (5 bases). This CDR3 has 14 amino acids. V gave up 4 bases and J gave up 1 base, with 12 bases separating them. Germline V gene lookup returns CDR1 SGHKS and CDR2 YYEKEE (reference sequence). The CDR3 bases are TGTGCCAGCAGCCCTCGAGCGGTTTCCTACGAGCAGTACTTC. This gives the protein CASSPRAVSYEQYF.

The chain links TRBV19 to TRBJ2-1; 11 positions match TRBD2. Germline CDR1 is LNHDA and CDR2 is SQIVND (reference sequence). CDR3 length: 16 residues. The V segment lost 1 base and the J segment 9 bases; nucleotides outside the gene matches: 8. The CDR3 region is CASSIVSGRADGEQFF. CDR3 DNA sequence: TGTGCCAGTAGTATAGTTAGCGGGAGGGCCGATGGTGAGCAGTTCTTC.

The chain is built from TRBV9 and TRBJ2-1; a possible D gene is TRBD1 (6 bases). CDR1 and CDR2 (germline): SGDLS, YYNGEE. This CDR3 is 14 amino acids long. Trimming shortened V by 2 bases and J by 2 bases, and 8 bases separated the two germline ends. CDR3 amino acids: CASSVGAAYNEQFF. CDR3 in DNA: TGTGCCAGCAGCGTGGGGGCCGCCTACAATGAGCAGTTCTTC.

The chain joins TRBV5-5 to TRBJ1-1, with 7 bases identical to TRBD1. With 4 bases clipped from V and 1 base from J, the junction kept 10 bases outside the gene matches. Per germline, CDR1 SGHKS and CDR2 YYEKEE (reference sequence). The length of the CDR3 is 16 residues. The CDR3 DNA reads TGTGCCAGCAGCCCCTCAACAGGGGCAGGGAACACTGAAGCTTTCTTT. It encodes CASSPSTGAGNTEAFF.

The rearrangement joins TRBV11-1 to TRBJ1-5; D is unclear. Germline V CDR1 and CDR2: SGHAT, FQDESV (reference sequence). V was trimmed by 5 bases and J by 7 bases, leaving 18 bases between them. The CDR3 is made up of 15 amino acids. CDR3 sequence (DNA): TGTGCCAGCAGCCCCACCACGGCAGGTTCACAGCCCCAGCATTTT. This sequence encodes CASSPTTAGSQPQHF.

The chain employs TRBV4-3 and TRBJ2-3, with D maybe TRBD2 (5 bases). CDR1 is LGHNA, CDR2 YSLEER, per germline. Trimming pared 1 base from V and 6 bases from J, leaving 14 bases between. This CDR3 region has 15 residues. DNA of the CDR3: TGCGCCAGCAGCCAAGTTACCCCGGGATGGGATACGCAGTATTTT. Its protein product is CASSQVTPGWDTQYF.

This sequence joins TRBV6-5 and TRBJ1-3; D gene ambiguous. Deletions cut 6 bases from V and 0 bases from J, with 9 bases between. This CDR3 spans 14 amino acids. Germline assignment: CDR1 MNHEY and CDR2 SVGAGI. CDR3 protein: CASRLANSGNTIYF. CDR3 bases: TGTGCCAGCAGACTTGCAAACTCTGGAAACACCATATATTTT.

The chain couples TRBV9 to TRBJ2-1; perhaps TRBD1 as D (6 bases). V shed 3 bases and J shed 10 bases, with 11 bases lying between them. The CDR3 loop spans 12 amino acids. The germline CDR1 and CDR2 sequences are SGDLS and YYNGEE. The CDR3 is CASSGDTREQFF. The DNA of the CDR3 is TGTGCCAGCAGCGGGGACACAAGGGAGCAGTTCTTC.

The J gene is TRBJ2-7, the V gene TRBV9, with D possibly TRBD2 on 5 matching bases. There are 14 residues in the CDR3. V lost 0 bases to trimming and J lost 3 bases, with 10 bases between them. Germline V gene sequence: CDR1 SGDLS, CDR2 YYNGEE. The CDR3 DNA follows: TGTGCCAGCAGCGTAGGGCTAGCTGGCTACGAGCAGTACTTC. Amino acid sequence: CASSVGLAGYEQYF.

The CDR3 nucleotides are TGTGCCAGCAGCCACCCCCGCGCCGACTACGCCAACGAGCAGTACTTC. Translation gives CASSHPRADYANEQYF. This chain connects TRBV7-4 to TRBJ2-7; weak D call: TRBD2 (5 bases). V was clipped by 5 bases and J by 5 bases, with 22 bases between them. Germline V lookup: CDR1 SGHVT, CDR2 SQSDAQ. The CDR3 length is 16 residues.

To note about this clone: At one boundary the junction diverges from the germline segment, which might be a read error. The CDR3 region is CASSLWAGQHNSPLPF. In DNA, the CDR3 is TGTGCCAGCAGTTTATGGGCGGGACAGCATAATTCCCCCCTCCCCTTT. This chain connects TRBV27 to TRBJ1-6, with TRBD1 matching over 7 bases. The germline gives CDR1 MNHEY, CDR2 SMNVEV (reference sequence). CDR3 length: 16 residues.

The V and J genes are TRBV5-6 and TRBJ2-2, with 10 bases aligning to TRBD2. The CDR3 extends over 16 amino acids. V gave up 2 bases and J gave up 1 base; unmatched junction bases: 2. In germline, CDR1 is SGHDT, CDR2 YYEEEE. CDR3 sequence: CASSFEREGNTGELFF. The DNA of the CDR3 is TGTGCCAGCAGCTTCGAGCGGGAGGGGAACACCGGGGAGCTGTTTTTT.

This chain uses TRBV29-1 with TRBJ2-2; 11 nucleotides match TRBD1. Germline assignment: CDR1 SQVTM and CDR2 ANQGSEA. The CDR3 sequence is 16 residues long. Trimming took 2 bases from V and 4 from J; bases not matched to a gene: 6. The CDR3 bases are TGCAGCGTTGAAACGAGGGACAGGGGGGGCACCGGGGAGCTGTTTTTT. It encodes CSVETRDRGGTGELFF.

The chain couples TRBV28 to TRBJ2-7; 9 bases map to TRBD1. V lost 6 bases and J lost 2; bases outside the gene matches: 8. Germline-derived CDR1 and CDR2 are MDHEN and SYDVKM. CDR3 length: 15 residues. The CDR3 loop is CASSSGTGRTYEQYF. CDR3 DNA sequence: TGTGCCAGCAGCTCCGGGACAGGGAGAACCTACGAGCAGTACTTC.

In nucleotides, the CDR3 is TGTGCCAGCAGCTTCCGGGGGGGGCAAGAGACCCAGTACTTC. As protein: CASSFRGGQETQYF. The gene calls are TRBV7-3 and TRBJ2-5; 8 nucleotides match TRBD2. Trimming took 3 bases from V and 2 from J; bases not matched to a gene: 2. Germline V CDR1 and CDR2: SGHTA, FQGTGA. The CDR3 runs to 14 residues. Full variable domain (rest looked up from reference TRBV7-3 and TRBJ2-5): GAGVSQTPSNKVTEKGKYVELRCDPISGHTALYWYRQSLGQGPEFLIYFQGTGAADDSGLPNDRFFAVRPEGSVSTLKIQRTERGDSAVYLCASSFRGGQETQYFGPGTRLLVL.

The chain links TRBV28 to TRBJ1-5; 7 bases align to TRBD1. Trimming at V came to 3 bases and at J to 6 bases, leaving 8 bases not matched to a gene. Germline CDR1 and CDR2: MDHEN and SYDVKM. This CDR3 is built from 15 residues. Written as DNA, the CDR3 is TGTGCCAGCAGTTTTACAGGGGATCCCGGTCAGCCCCAGCATTTT. Translating it yields CASSFTGDPGQPQHF.

The rearrangement uses TRBV4-2 and TRBJ2-1, with 7 bases lining up with TRBD2. The length of the CDR3 is 15 residues. From germline, CDR1 is LGHNA and CDR2 YNFKEQ. The J segment lost 5 bases and the V segment lost 6 bases, leaving 10 bases of the junction unmatched. CDR3 coding DNA: TGTGCCAGCAGGCGGACTGGGGAGGGGAACAATGAGCAGTTCTTC. It encodes CASRRTGEGNNEQFF.

The CDR3 bases are TGTGCCAGCTCACCACGGGAGGGGCCGGACTACAATGAGCAGTTCTTC. It specifies CASSPREGPDYNEQFF. The V gene is TRBV18, the J gene TRBJ2-1; 7 positions agree with TRBD2. Germline-derived CDR1 and CDR2 are KGHSH and LQKENI. The CDR3 is 16 residues long. V shed 1 base, J shed 3 bases, and the junction held 6 bases outside the gene matches. The whole variable domain, remainder taken from reference TRBV18 and TRBJ2-1, is NAGVMQNPRHLVRRRGQEARLRCSPMKGHSHVYWYRQLPEEGLKFMVYLQKENIIDESGMPKERFSAEFPKEGPSILRIQQVVRGDSAAYFCASSPREGPDYNEQFFGPGTRLTVL.

This clone was picked up one time. This chain connects TRBV5-4 to TRBJ1-1; possibly TRBD1 for D (6 bases). V was clipped by 4 bases and J by 5 bases, with 18 bases between them. The CDR3 loop spans 15 amino acids. CDR1 is SGHNT and CDR2 is YYREEE in the germline V gene (reference sequence). CDR3 nucleotide sequence: TGTGCCAGCAGCCCCCGGGGGGCGCCGGTAACTGAAGCTTTCTTT. Protein sequence: CASSPRGAPVTEAFF.

A few counts support this clone. The rearrangement uses TRBV20-1 and TRBJ2-7; 7 bases match TRBD2. The V and J ends lost 3 bases and 6 bases, in that order; junction bases with no gene match: 2. Looked up from germline, CDR1 is DFQATT and CDR2 is SNEGSKA (reference sequence). This CDR3 is built from 11 residues. CDR3 protein: CSASGGGEQYF. CDR3 in DNA: TGCAGTGCTAGTGGGGGGGGCGAGCAGTACTTC.

The chain uses TRBV6-5 and TRBJ2-3, with TRBD2 as a possible D gene (6 bases). V lost 8 bases, J lost 4 bases, and 13 bases lay in between. The CDR3 contains 13 residues. Germline CDR1 is MNHEY and CDR2 is SVGAGI. The CDR3 reads CASFGSAPDTQYF. The CDR3 DNA follows: TGTGCCAGCTTCGGGAGTGCTCCAGATACGCAGTATTTT.

The chain uses TRBV4-3 and TRBJ1-2, with 7 bases fitting TRBD1. The CDR3 extends over 16 amino acids. The germline gives CDR1 LGHNA, CDR2 YSLEER. J was trimmed by 4 bases and V by 2 bases; bases with no gene match: 10. The DNA of the CDR3 is TGCGCCAGCAGCCAACCCCGGAAAGGGGGCGGCTATGGCTACACCTTC. This encodes CASSQPRKGGGYGYTF.

The rearrangement uses TRBV9 and TRBJ2-2; D gene unclear. Germline V CDR1 and CDR2: SGDLS, YYNGEE. The CDR3 runs to 14 residues. With 2 bases removed from V and 7 bases from J, the gap between germline ends came to 12 bases. This CDR3 is CASSVRRVGGELFF. The CDR3 region has the DNA TGTGCCAGCAGCGTCAGACGGGTGGGCGGGGAGCTGTTTTTT.

The chain links TRBV29-1 to TRBJ1-1; 7 bases line up with TRBD1. CDR3 length equals 14 residues. Germline values: CDR1 SQVTM, CDR2 ANQGSEA. J lost 4 bases, V lost 6 bases, and 11 bases had no gene match. In nucleotides, the CDR3 is TGCAGCGTAGACTGGTATACAGGGGCCACTGAAGCTTTCTTT. Translating it yields CSVDWYTGATEAFF. The whole variable domain, remainder taken from reference TRBV29-1 and TRBJ1-1, is SAVISQKPSRDICQRGTSLTIQCQVDSQVTMMFWYRQQPGQSLTLIATANQGSEATYESGFVIDKFPISRPNLTFSTLTVSNMSPEDSSIYLCSVDWYTGATEAFFGQGTRLTVV.

The rearrangement joins TRBV7-9 to TRBJ2-2, with 12 nucleotides matching TRBD1. With V trimmed by 7 bases and J by 2 bases, 8 bases remained unmatched. The CDR3 has 17 amino acids. Germline loops: CDR1 SEHNR, CDR2 FQNEAQ (reference sequence). The CDR3 region has the DNA TGTGCCAGCACCTTGGGGACAGGGGGCTTAAACACCGGGGAGCTGTTTTTT. Residues: CASTLGTGGLNTGELFF.

CDR3 DNA: TGTGCCAGCAACCCGGGAGGAACCGTCTACGAGCAGTACTTC. This translates into CASNPGGTVYEQYF. The chain is built from TRBV28 and TRBJ2-7, with 7 bases lining up with TRBD2. The CDR3 runs 14 residues. The V gene's germline CDR1 is MDHEN and CDR2 SYDVKM. The trim removed 7 bases at V and 3 bases at J, leaving 9 bases unmatched. Based on the CDR3 plus reference TRBV28 and TRBJ2-7, the full variable domain is DVKVTQSSRYLVKRTGEKVFLECVQDMDHENMFWYRQDPGLGLRLIYFSYDVKMKEKGDIPEGYSVSREKKERFSLILESASTNQTSMYLCASNPGGTVYEQYFGPGTRLTVT.

The chain links TRBV4-3 to TRBJ1-1; the match to TRBD1 covers 11 bases. V lost 0 bases to trimming and J lost 5 bases; unmatched junction nucleotides: 11. Germline CDR1 and CDR2: LGHNA and YSLEER. CDR3 size: 18 residues. The CDR3 here is CASSQDWGTGGIGTEAFF. The CDR3 region has the DNA TGCGCCAGCAGCCAAGATTGGGGGACAGGGGGTATAGGGACTGAAGCTTTCTTT.

The J gene is TRBJ2-3, the V gene TRBV29-1; 9 positions match TRBD2. V gave up 1 base and J gave up 6 bases; unmatched junction bases: 8. Germline lookup yields CDR1 SQVTM and CDR2 ANQGSEA. This CDR3 has 15 amino acids. This chain's CDR3 is CSVEGVSGREDTQYF. The CDR3 nucleotides read TGCAGCGTTGAAGGGGTTAGCGGGAGAGAGGATACGCAGTATTTT.

Note on this clone: An end of the junction does not agree with germline; a read error may underlie this. The sample carries other DNA sequences with the same CDR3. This sequence joins TRBV11-1 and TRBJ1-6; the match to TRBD1 covers 7 bases. Germline-derived CDR1 and CDR2 are SGHAT and FQDESV (reference sequence). There are 19 residues in the CDR3. The CDR3 is CASSHHGTELSSYNSPLHF. The CDR3 DNA reads TGTGCCAGCAGCCACCATGGGACAGAACTAAGCTCCTATAATTCCCCCCTCCACTTT.

The chain joins TRBV7-8 to TRBJ2-2; TRBD1 agrees at 9 bases. This CDR3 region has 16 residues. J was trimmed by 2 bases and V by 7 bases; bases with no gene match: 8. Germline CDR1 and CDR2: SGHVS and FQNEAQ. CDR3 bases: TGTGCCAGCATCCAAAGGGACAGGGAAAACACCGGGGAGCTGTTTTTT. Translated: CASIQRDRENTGELFF. The variable domain in full, with the rest retrieved from reference TRBV7-8 and TRBJ2-2, is GAGVSQSPRYKVAKRGQDVALRCDPISGHVSLFWYQQALGQGPEFLTYFQNEAQLDKSGLPSDRFFAERPEGSVSTLKIQRTQQEDSAVYLCASIQRDRENTGELFFGEGSRLTVL.